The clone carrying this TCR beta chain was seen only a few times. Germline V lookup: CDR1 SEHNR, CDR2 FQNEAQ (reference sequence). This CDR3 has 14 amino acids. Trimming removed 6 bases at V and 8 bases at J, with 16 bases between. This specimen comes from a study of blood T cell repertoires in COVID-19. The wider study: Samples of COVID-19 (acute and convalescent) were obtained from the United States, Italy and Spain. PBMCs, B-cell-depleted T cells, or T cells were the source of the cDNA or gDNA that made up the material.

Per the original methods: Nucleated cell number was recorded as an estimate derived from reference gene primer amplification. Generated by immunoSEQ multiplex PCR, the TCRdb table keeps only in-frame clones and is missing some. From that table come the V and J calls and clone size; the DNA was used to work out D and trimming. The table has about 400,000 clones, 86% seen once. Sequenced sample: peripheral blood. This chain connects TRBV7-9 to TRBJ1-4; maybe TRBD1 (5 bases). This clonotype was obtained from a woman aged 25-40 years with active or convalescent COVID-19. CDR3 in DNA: TGTGCCAGCAGATCCAGTTTTCAGGGAGAAAAACTGTTTTTT. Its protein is CASRSSFQGEKLFF.